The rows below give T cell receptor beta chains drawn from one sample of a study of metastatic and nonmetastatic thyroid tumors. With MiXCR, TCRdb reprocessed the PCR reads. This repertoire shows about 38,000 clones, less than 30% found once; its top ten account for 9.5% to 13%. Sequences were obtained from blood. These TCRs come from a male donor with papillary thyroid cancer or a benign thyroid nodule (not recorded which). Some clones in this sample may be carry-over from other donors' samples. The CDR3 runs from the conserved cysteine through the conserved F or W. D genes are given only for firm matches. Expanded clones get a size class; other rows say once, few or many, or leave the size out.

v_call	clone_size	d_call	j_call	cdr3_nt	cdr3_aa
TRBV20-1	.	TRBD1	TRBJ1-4	TGCAGTGCTAGAGGCCCGGGACAGGGGGCAATAACTAATGAAAAACTGTTTTTT	CSARGPGQGAITNEKLFF
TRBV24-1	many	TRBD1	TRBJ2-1	TGTGCCACCAGTGATTCAGGGGGACAGTCCTACAATGAGCAGTTCTTC	CATSDSGGQSYNEQFF
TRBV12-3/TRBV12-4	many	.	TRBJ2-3	TGTGCCAGCAGTTCCGCTACGGGGACACTTAGCACAGATACGCAGTATTTT	CASSSATGTLSTDTQYF
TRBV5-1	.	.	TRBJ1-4	TGCGCCAGCAGCTTGGACCCGGGGGTGTTTAATGAAAAACTGTTTTTT	CASSLDPGVFNEKLFF
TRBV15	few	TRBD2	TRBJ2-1	TGTGCCACCTCCGGGACTGGCGGGGGCTACAATGAGCAGTTCTTC	CATSGTGGGYNEQFF
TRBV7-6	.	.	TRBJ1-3	TGTGCCAGCAGCCCCGGGGACACCATATATTTT	CASSPGDTIYF
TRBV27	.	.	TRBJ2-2	TGTGCCAGCACCGCACCCACCGGGGAGCTGTTTTTT	CASTAPTGELFF
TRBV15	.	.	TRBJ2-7	TGTGCCACCAGCAGAGATTTCCCGGTCAGAACCTACGAGCAGTACTTC	CATSRDFPVRTYEQYF
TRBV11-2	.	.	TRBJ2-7	TGTGCCAGCAGAAGATATGGGCGATCGAGGGCCTACGAGCAGTACTTC	CASRRYGRSRAYEQYF
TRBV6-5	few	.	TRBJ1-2	TGTGCCAGCAGTTACTCGGCCAGGGGAAGTAACTATGGCTACACCTTC	CASSYSARGSNYGYTF
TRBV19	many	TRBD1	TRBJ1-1	TGTGCCAGTATTAACCGGGACAGGGGTAATACTGAAGCTTTCTTT	CASINRDRGNTEAFF
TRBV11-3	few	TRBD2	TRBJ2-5	TGTGCCAGCAGCTTAGAGACTAGCTTGCAAGAGACCCAGTACTTC	CASSLETSLQETQYF
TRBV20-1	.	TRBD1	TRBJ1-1	TGCAGTGCGCGGACAGGGGGCGAAACTGAAGCTTTCTTT	CSARTGGETEAFF
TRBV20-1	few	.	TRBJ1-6	TGCAGTGCTAGAGATATAAACAGAGGGGATTCACCCCTCCACTTT	CSARDINRGDSPLHF
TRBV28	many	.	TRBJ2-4	TGTGCCAGCAGCTCCGTTGGAGAAAACATTCAGTACTTC	CASSSVGENIQYF
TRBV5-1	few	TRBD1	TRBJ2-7	TGCGCCAGCAGCGGCGGGACAGGGAGCTCCTACGAGCAGTACTTC	CASSGGTGSSYEQYF
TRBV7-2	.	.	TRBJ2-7	TGTGCCAGCAGCTTTTACGGGAGCTACGAGCAGTACTTC	CASSFYGSYEQYF
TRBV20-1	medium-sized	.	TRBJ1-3	TGCAGTGCTAGGGATTCTACTTTATCTGGAAACACCATATATTTT	CSARDSTLSGNTIYF
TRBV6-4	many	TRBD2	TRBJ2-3	TGTGCCAGCAGTGAGTTGAGCGGGAGAGGCGCAGATACGCAGTATTTT	CASSELSGRGADTQYF
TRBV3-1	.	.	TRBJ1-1	TGTGCCAGCAGCCAAGGAGGGACGGGTGGAAGTTTT	CASSQGGTGGSF
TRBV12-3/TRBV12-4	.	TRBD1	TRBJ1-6	TGTGCCAGCAGTTCCGACAGGGCCTCCTATAATTCACCCCTCCACTTT	CASSSDRASYNSPLHF
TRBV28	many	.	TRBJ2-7	TGTGCCAGCAGCACCTCCCTCCTCTACGAGCAGTACTTC	CASSTSLLYEQYF
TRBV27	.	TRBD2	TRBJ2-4	TGTGCCAGCAGTTCCCAGTGGGAGGGTCGGAACATTCAGTACTTC	CASSSQWEGRNIQYF
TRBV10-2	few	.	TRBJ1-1	TGCGCCAGCAGTGAGCCTGGGCAGTTGGGGCGAGGGGGAGAAGCTTTCTTT	CASSEPGQLGRGGEAFF
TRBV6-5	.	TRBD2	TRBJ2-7	TGTGCCAGCAGTTACTCAGGCCTAGCGGGAGCTTACGAGCAGTACTTC	CASSYSGLAGAYEQYF
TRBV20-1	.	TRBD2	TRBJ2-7	TGCAGTGCTCTTAGCCAAGCGGGAGGGCCTCTCTACGAGCAGTACTTC	CSALSQAGGPLYEQYF
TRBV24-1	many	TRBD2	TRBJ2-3	TGTGCCACCAGTGGGGGGGGAGGGGCGTGGGCAAGAGATACGCAGTATTTT	CATSGGGGAWARDTQYF
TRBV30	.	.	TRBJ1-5	TGTGCCTGGAGTGGGGGGACCGGGACGGCAAATCAGCCCCAGCATTTT	CAWSGGTGTANQPQHF
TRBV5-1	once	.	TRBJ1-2	TGCGCCAGCAGCCATGCGCAGGGAAGTTTGGATGGCTACACCTTC	CASSHAQGSLDGYTF
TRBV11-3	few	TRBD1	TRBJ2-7	TGTGCCAGCAGCAAAGGACAGGGGGCCTACGAGCAGTACTTC	CASSKGQGAYEQYF
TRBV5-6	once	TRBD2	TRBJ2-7	TGTGCCAGCAGCTCGAGGACTAGCGGGAACTACGAGCAGTACTTC	CASSSRTSGNYEQYF
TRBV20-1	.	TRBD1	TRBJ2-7	TGCAGTGCCAACGCTGACAGGGGGCAAGACGAGCAGTACTTC	CSANADRGQDEQYF
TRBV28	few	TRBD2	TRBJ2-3	TGTGCCAGCAGTTTAGTGGGACTAGCGGGTACGCAGTATTTT	CASSLVGLAGTQYF
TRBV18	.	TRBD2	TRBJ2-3	TGTGCCAGCTCACCATCGCCTAGCGGGGCAAGGGATACGCAGTATTTT	CASSPSPSGARDTQYF
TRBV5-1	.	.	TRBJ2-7	TGCGCCAGCAGCCCTTCAAATGGAGCATTCTACGAGCAGTACTTC	CASSPSNGAFYEQYF
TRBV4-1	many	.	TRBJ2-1	TGCGCCAGCAGCCAAGATAGTCCGAGCTCCTACAATGAGCAGTTCTTC	CASSQDSPSSYNEQFF
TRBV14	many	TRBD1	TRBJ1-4	TGTGCCAGCAGCCGCCGGGACAGCGGGGAAAAACTGTTTTTT	CASSRRDSGEKLFF
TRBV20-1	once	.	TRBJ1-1	TGCAGTGCTCCCCCGGGGTCAGGCACTGAAGCTTTCTTT	CSAPPGSGTEAFF
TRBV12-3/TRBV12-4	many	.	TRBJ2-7	TGTGCCAGCAGTCAGGGGTGGCTCTACGAGCAGTACTTC	CASSQGWLYEQYF
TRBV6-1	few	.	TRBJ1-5	TGTGCCAGCAGGGGGGCGTCTCGTGGACAGCCCCAGCATTTT	CASRGASRGQPQHF
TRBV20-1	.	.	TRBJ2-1	TGCAGTGCTCCAAAGAGGGGGGGAGATGAGCAGTTCTTC	CSAPKRGGDEQFF
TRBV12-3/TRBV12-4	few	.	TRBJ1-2	TGTGCCAGCAGTTTACATGGCCAGGGGTATAACTATGGCTACACCTTC	CASSLHGQGYNYGYTF
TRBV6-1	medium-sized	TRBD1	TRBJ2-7	TGTGCCAGCGGGGTCGACAGGGTGGGGCACGAGCAGTACTTC	CASGVDRVGHEQYF
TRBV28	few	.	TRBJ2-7	TGTGCCACCGACACCTCCTCCTACGAGCAGTACTTC	CATDTSSYEQYF
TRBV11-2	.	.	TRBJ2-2	TGTGCCAGCCGGGCGACCAGGCAACACACCGGGGAGCTTTTTTTT	CASRATRQHTGELFF
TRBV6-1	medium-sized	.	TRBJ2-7	TGTGCCAGCAGTGAAAGGGAGGAAGACGAGCAGTACTTC	CASSEREEDEQYF
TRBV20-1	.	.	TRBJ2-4	TGCAGTGCTGGACTCCAAGCCAAAAACATTCAGTACTTC	CSAGLQAKNIQYF
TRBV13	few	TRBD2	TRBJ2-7	TGTGCCAGCAGCTTAGCTGGGACTAGCGGGAGGGCCGTTTGGCGGTCCTACGAGCAGTACTTC	CASSLAGTSGRAVWRSYEQYF
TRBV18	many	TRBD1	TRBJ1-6	TGTGCCAGCTCACCGACAGGGAGCTCCTATAATTCACCCCTCCACTTT	CASSPTGSSYNSPLHF
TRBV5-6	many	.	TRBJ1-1	TGTGCCAGCAGCTTGCTAGAGAACACTGAAGCTTTCTTT	CASSLLENTEAFF
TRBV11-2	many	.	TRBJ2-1	TGTGCCAGCAGCCTCAACAGATACAATGAGCAGTTCTTC	CASSLNRYNEQFF
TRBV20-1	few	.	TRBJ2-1	TGCAGTGCCTTAGCCAATGAGCAGTTCTTC	CSALANEQFF
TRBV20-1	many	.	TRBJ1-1	TGCAGTGCTAGGATACAGGGTCAAGCTTTCTTT	CSARIQGQAFF